Listed here is a single T cell receptor (beta chain). Its target is unknown. An end of the junction does not agree with germline; a read error may underlie this. The table came from immunoSEQ multiplex PCR; TCRdb's copy has only in-frame clones and leaves some out. The table shows approximately 130,000 clones, with approximately 91% occurring only once. The sample originates from a study of T cell responses to AZD1222 COVID-19 vaccine. Researchers grouped second doses given at about 4 or about 12 weeks into one pool. Study conclusions and caveats: Without day 14 samples, only post-peak T cell repertoires were studied. Unmutated regions of variants are reportedly targeted by nearly half of spike-specific TCRs. CD4 TCRs linked to vaccination spanned spike, dominating at 160-218 and 743-854.

The TCR was taken from an adult who received the AZD1222 COVID-19 vaccine. This specimen consisted of peripheral blood, obtained 28 days after the second AZD1222 dose.

CDR3 sequence: CASREDITGIGGYTF. The CDR3 region has the DNA TGTGCCAGCAGGGAAGACATCACAGGGATCGGGGGCTACACCTTC. The chain has TRBV2 and TRBJ1-2; a possible D gene is TRBD1 (6 bases). Looked up from germline, CDR1 is SNHLY and CDR2 is FYNNEI. CDR3 length: 15 amino acids.